Below are 18 T cell receptor beta chains sequenced from a single sample in a study of post-analysis software for immune sequencing data. Whole-study results and caveats: There were five or six TRBV segments more frequent in patients than controls, and TRBV5-6, TRBV5-1 and TRBV20-1 were among them.

Their specific antigens are unknown. Each TCR beta cDNA library carried unique molecular identifiers. TCRdb re-called the PCR reads through MiXCR, storing one row per CDR3 protein. The sample includes over 300,000 distinct CDR3 sequences, approximately 33% seen only once; the top ten take roughly 13%. Source material: blood. The receptors come from a girl aged 5-17 years with multiple sclerosis.

The chain joins TRBV28 to TRBJ2-1; D may be TRBD1 (6 bases). V lost 4 bases, J lost 5 bases, and 15 bases lay in between. Germline values: CDR1 MDHEN, CDR2 SYDVKM. CDR3 length equals 15 residues. CDR3 loop: CASSSTGTGHNEQFF. DNA of the CDR3: TGTGCCAGCAGTTCAACAGGGACGGGACACAATGAGCAGTTCTTC.

This clonotype appeared a few times. This chain links TRBV13 with TRBJ1-2; a weak D match, TRBD1 (6 bases). CDR3 length equals 17 residues. Looked up from germline, CDR1 is PRHDT and CDR2 is FYEKMQ (reference sequence). Trimming pared 4 bases from V and 1 base from J, leaving 19 bases between. CDR3 amino acids: CASSSGPTGLYNYGYTF. The DNA of the CDR3 is TGTGCCAGCAGCTCAGGACCGACAGGCCTTTATAACTATGGCTACACCTTC.

Details on this clonotype: This CDR3 is missing its conserved last phenylalanine or tryptophan, likely due to a read error. The rearrangement uses TRBV7-2 and TRBJ1-2; 10 nucleotides line up with TRBD1. Germline V gives CDR1 SGHTA, CDR2 FQGNSA. V was pared by 4 bases and J by 4 bases, with 6 bases of the junction left unmatched. The CDR3 covers 15 residues. The CDR3 loop is CASSSPDRGVYGYTC. DNA of the CDR3: TGTGCCAGCAGCTCCCCGGACAGGGGGGTCTATGGCTACACCTGC.

The sample holds a few counts of this clonotype. CDR3 sequence: CASRDSFQETQYF. As DNA, the CDR3 is TGTGCCAGCCGGGACTCATTTCAAGAGACCCAGTACTTC. The gene calls are TRBV28 and TRBJ2-5; D may be TRBD2 (6 bases). Germline-derived CDR1 and CDR2 are MDHEN and SYDVKM. The CDR3 runs to 13 residues. The V end lost 8 bases, the J end lost 2 bases, and 12 bases lay between the germline ends. Combining the CDR3 with reference TRBV28 and TRBJ2-5 gives the whole variable domain DVKVTQSSRYLVKRTGEKVFLECVQDMDHENMFWYRQDPGLGLRLIYFSYDVKMKEKGDIPEGYSVSREKKERFSLILESASTNQTSMYLCASRDSFQETQYFGPGTRLLVL.

This clonotype occurred once. The CDR3 nucleotides read TGTGCCAGCAGCCCTCCTTTTCATCAGCCCCAGCATTTT. It is translated as CASSPPFHQPQHF. V usage is TRBV4-2 and J usage is TRBJ1-5, with D unresolved. The length of the CDR3 is 13 residues. V was clipped by 4 bases and J by 5 bases, with 9 bases between them. The V gene's germline CDR1 is LGHNA and CDR2 YNFKEQ.

This sequence joins TRBV7-9 and TRBJ2-5; perhaps D is TRBD1 or TRBD2 (5 bases each). Germline-derived CDR1 and CDR2 are SEHNR and FQNEAQ (reference sequence). The CDR3 totals 14 residues. Trimming shortened V by 4 bases and J by 1 base, and 10 bases separated the two germline ends. The CDR3 sequence: CASSSPRGQETQYF. The CDR3 coding sequence is TGTGCCAGCAGCTCGCCGAGGGGCCAAGAGACCCAGTACTTC.

V usage is TRBV7-2 and J usage is TRBJ2-1; D is perhaps TRBD2 (7 bases). The V end was cut by 1 base, the J end by 2 bases, with 12 bases between. The CDR3 is 16 residues long. Germline V gene sequence: CDR1 SGHTA, CDR2 FQGNSA. DNA for the CDR3: TGTGCCAGCAGCTTAGTGGGCGGGGGCACCTACAATGAGCAGTTCTTC. Its translation is CASSLVGGGTYNEQFF.

The CDR3 spells CASSQENPPYTQYF. The CDR3 DNA sequence: TGTGCCAGCAGCCAAGAGAACCCGCCTTATACGCAGTATTTT. V usage is TRBV3-1 and J usage is TRBJ2-3, with unresolved D. The germline V and J ends were trimmed by 0 bases and 7 bases, with 11 bases remaining between them. Germline V lookup: CDR1 LGHDT, CDR2 YNNKEL (reference sequence). This CDR3 region has 14 residues.

Only one count was recorded for this clonotype. This chain connects TRBV19 to TRBJ1-2; D gene uncertain. The germline V and J ends were trimmed by 5 bases and 6 bases, with 19 bases remaining between them. The CDR3 covers 15 residues. The V gene's germline CDR1 is LNHDA and CDR2 SQIVND (reference sequence). The CDR3 region is CASSLIGGRENGYTF. The CDR3 DNA sequence: TGTGCCAGTAGTCTCATAGGAGGGAGAGAAAATGGCTACACCTTC.

The chain recombines TRBV12-3 or TRBV12-4 with TRBJ2-5, with D tentatively TRBD1 (6 bases). Deletions cut 5 bases from V and 7 bases from J, with 17 bases between. This CDR3 is built from 14 residues. The CDR3 here is CASSKDSPLGTQYF. The DNA of the CDR3 is TGTGCCAGCAGTAAGGACAGCCCCCTTGGGACCCAGTACTTC.

This clonotype was seen more than once but under ten times. V and J are TRBV20-1 and TRBJ2-3; no reliable D call. This CDR3 has 12 residues. V dropped 4 bases and J dropped 2 bases, with 7 bases sitting between them. Per the germline V gene, CDR1 is DFQATT and CDR2 is SNEGSKA (reference sequence). CDR3 loop: CSANRHTDTQYF. As DNA, the CDR3 is TGCAGTGCTAACAGACACACAGATACGCAGTATTTT.

This chain connects TRBV12-3 or TRBV12-4 to TRBJ2-5; the match to TRBD2 covers 11 bases. The CDR3 runs 17 residues. Trimming at V came to 8 bases and at J to 2 bases, leaving 13 bases not matched to a gene. The CDR3 nucleotides read TGTGCCAGCGGGTGGGCTAGCGGGGGGACCATTCAAGAGACCCAGTACTTC. Translating gives CASGWASGGTIQETQYF.

On this clonotype: Sequence at one end of the junction differs from germline and may be a read error. The DNA of the CDR3 is TGCAGGGCTAGATTGGGGGGCAATGAGCAGTTCTTC. Protein sequence: CRARLGGNEQFF. V is TRBV20-1 and J is TRBJ2-1; D may be TRBD2 (6 bases). Germline-derived CDR1 and CDR2 are DFQATT and SNEGSKA (reference sequence). The CDR3 is made up of 12 amino acids.

This clonotype turned up a few times. The rearrangement links TRBV15 to TRBJ2-5; a possible D gene is TRBD2 (6 bases). Germline V lookup: CDR1 LNHNV, CDR2 YYDKDF (reference sequence). V dropped 4 bases and J dropped 0 bases, with 9 bases sitting between them. The CDR3 has 14 amino acids. CDR3 nucleotide sequence: TGTGCCACCAGCAAGGGCGGGGACCAAGAGACCCAGTACTTC. Its protein product is CATSKGGDQETQYF. The entire variable domain, with the rest obtained from reference TRBV15 and TRBJ2-5, is as follows: DAMVIQNPRYQVTQFGKPVTLSCSQTLNHNVMYWYQQKSSQAPKLLFHYYDKDFNNEADTPDNFQSRRPNTSFCFLDIRSPGLGDTAMYLCATSKGGDQETQYFGPGTRLLVL.

The gene calls are TRBV11-2 and TRBJ2-7; perhaps TRBD1 as D (6 bases). Deletions cut 7 bases from V and 2 bases from J, with 15 bases between. This CDR3 region has 14 residues. Germline-derived CDR1 and CDR2 are SGHAT and FQNNGV. The CDR3 region has the DNA TGTGCCAGCACTATCAAGGGGGTAACCTACGAGCAGTACTTC. Translating it yields CASTIKGVTYEQYF.

This clonotype was counted between two and nine times. This rearrangement joins TRBV5-4 to TRBJ2-5, with TRBD2 identical over 13 bases. After removal of 4 bases from V and 1 base from J, the junction contained 7 bases not matched to a gene. This CDR3 has 17 amino acids. CDR1 SGHNT and CDR2 YYREEE come from the germline V gene (reference sequence). The CDR3 region has the DNA TGTGCCAGCAGCGGAACTAGCGGGGGGGCCTTCCAAGAGACCCAGTACTTC. Translation: CASSGTSGGAFQETQYF.

The V and J genes are TRBV20-1 and TRBJ1-4; D ambiguous. The CDR3 contains 14 residues. The V end lost 1 base, the J end lost 4 bases, and 10 bases lay between the germline ends. Germline V gives CDR1 DFQATT, CDR2 SNEGSKA (reference sequence). CDR3 sequence (DNA): TGCAGTGCTAGAGTGGGCAGAAATAATGAAAAACTGTTTTTT. Its protein product is CSARVGRNNEKLFF.

The chain joins TRBV20-1 to TRBJ2-4; D might be TRBD1 (6 bases). The germline gives CDR1 DFQATT, CDR2 SNEGSKA (reference sequence). Trimming shortened V by 0 bases and J by 5 bases, and 14 bases separated the two germline ends. The CDR3 has 15 amino acids. CDR3 sequence: CSARDPNREENIQYF. Written as DNA, the CDR3 is TGCAGTGCTAGAGATCCGAACAGGGAAGAAAACATTCAGTACTTC.